The next 19 T cell receptor beta chains were all read from a single sample in a study of CD8+ T cells in alopecia areata. cDNA prepared by RNA extraction and subsequent reverse transcription served as the template for sequencing. This table comes from immunoSEQ multiplex PCR, and its TCRdb copy is limited to in-frame clones, with some not included. The repertoire holds 80,000 to 100,000 clones, with 35% to 45% as singletons. The sequenced sample was CD4+ T cells sorted from blood. The receptors derive from a human donor with alopecia areata.

This chain joins TRBV7-9 and TRBJ1-1, with TRBD1 identical over 11 bases. V lost 5 bases and J lost 5; bases outside the gene matches: 13. This CDR3 has 17 residues. Germline V CDR1 and CDR2: SEHNR, FQNEAQ (reference sequence). Here the CDR3 reads CASSPSILRDRGTEAFF. Here the CDR3 DNA reads TGTGCCAGCAGCCCCTCAATTCTCCGGGACAGGGGGACTGAAGCTTTCTTT. The full variable domain, completed using reference TRBV7-9 and TRBJ1-1, is DTGVSQNPRHKITKRGQNVTFRCDPISEHNRLYWYRQTLGQGPEFLTYFQNEAQLEKSRLLSDRFSAERPKGSFSTLEIQRTEQGDSAMYLCASSPSILRDRGTEAFFGQGTRLTVV.

This clone has a handful of counts. V and J are TRBV29-1 and TRBJ1-5; D ambiguous. The ends were cut back, 4 bases at V and 5 bases at J, with 15 bases in the middle. CDR1 and CDR2 (germline): SQVTM, ANQGSEA. The CDR3 spans 14 residues. CDR3 protein: CSVGGLSIDQPQHF. In DNA form, the CDR3 reads TGCAGCGTTGGAGGACTGAGCATCGATCAGCCCCAGCATTTT.

The chain has TRBV5-1 and TRBJ2-1; perhaps D is TRBD1 or TRBD2 (5 bases each). The CDR3 consists of 13 residues. V lost 0 bases and J lost 7, with 8 bases in between. CDR1 and CDR2 (germline): SGHRS, YFSETQ. The CDR3 DNA follows: TGCGCCAGCAGCTTGGGAGGGGCGAATGAGCAGTTCTTC. It codes for CASSLGGANEQFF.

With respect to this clone: Other DNA variants within this sample encode the same CDR3. CDR3 sequence reads: CSVGTLYGYTF. CDR3 bases: TGCAGCGTGGGGACGCTCTATGGCTACACCTTC. The rearrangement uses TRBV29-1 and TRBJ1-2; tentatively, D is TRBD1 (5 bases). There are 11 residues in the CDR3. Trimming cost V 6 bases and J 4 bases, with 9 bases left between them. CDR1 SQVTM and CDR2 ANQGSEA come from the germline V gene.

CDR3 in DNA: TGCGCCAGCAGCCAACACGTACTAGCGGAAGAGACCCAGTACTTC. Translating it yields CASSQHVLAEETQYF. The V and J genes are TRBV4-1 and TRBJ2-5, with 8 positions matching TRBD2. CDR1 and CDR2 (germline): MGHRA, YSYEKL. Germline trimming cut 2 bases from V and 3 bases from J; bases unmatched to any gene: 5. This CDR3 contains 15 residues.

The count of this clone is one. The chain uses TRBV30 and TRBJ1-2; TRBD1 aligns across 7 bases. The CDR3 covers 15 residues. J gave up 7 bases and V 4 bases, and 15 bases lay outside the gene matches. From germline, CDR1 is GTSNPN and CDR2 SVGIG (reference sequence). CDR3 sequence: CAWIQSPGAGGGYTF. The CDR3 DNA follows: TGTGCCTGGATCCAATCGCCAGGGGCAGGGGGTGGCTACACCTTC.

This clone came up a few times. The rearrangement uses TRBV29-1 and TRBJ2-2, with a weak D call TRBD1 (5 bases). Germline assignment: CDR1 SQVTM and CDR2 ANQGSEA. CDR3 length: 14 residues. V shed 5 bases and J shed 3 bases, with 13 bases lying between them. DNA for the CDR3: TGCAGCGTTACGCCAGGGCTGGACACCGGGGAGCTGTTTTTT. Translated, it gives CSVTPGLDTGELFF.

The chain is built from TRBV25-1 and TRBJ1-6; D might be TRBD1 (5 bases). The CDR3 covers 14 residues. Deletions cut 6 bases from V and 8 bases from J, with 14 bases between. Germline-derived CDR1 and CDR2 are MGHDK and SYGVNS. This chain's CDR3 is CASRPGAVDSPLHF. The CDR3 DNA sequence: TGTGCCAGCAGGCCCGGGGCTGTGGATTCACCCCTCCACTTT.

This clone appeared a few times. The chain is built from TRBV30 and TRBJ2-7, with D possibly matching TRBD2 (7 bases). Germline CDR1 is GTSNPN and CDR2 is SVGIG (reference sequence). V shed 1 base and J shed 0 bases, with 13 bases lying between them. The CDR3 is made up of 15 amino acids. The CDR3 here is CAWSALGGDSYEQYF. CDR3 nucleotide sequence: TGTGCCTGGAGTGCCCTAGGGGGGGACTCCTACGAGCAGTACTTC.

The genes are TRBV6-5 and TRBJ1-5; a weak D match, TRBD1 (6 bases). This CDR3 has 13 amino acids. The germline V gene encodes CDR1 MNHEY and CDR2 SVGAGI. Trimming shortened V by 6 bases and J by 5 bases, and 11 bases separated the two germline ends. The CDR3 nucleotides are TGTGCCAGCAGCCCTGGGGGCTATCAGCCCCAGCATTTT. Protein product: CASSPGGYQPQHF.

This clone showed up just a few times. The rearrangement links TRBV30 to TRBJ2-7, with D possibly being TRBD1 (6 bases). Germline V CDR1 and CDR2: GTSNPN, SVGIG (reference sequence). V was cut by 1 base and J by 4 bases, with 14 bases left in between. The CDR3 length is 14 residues. The CDR3 bases are TGTGCCTGGAGTGAAGGACAGCTTGGGTACGAGCAGTACTTC. It translates to CAWSEGQLGYEQYF. Full variable domain (remainder filled in from reference TRBV30 and TRBJ2-7): SQTIHQWPATLVQPVGSPLSLECTVEGTSNPNLYWYRQAAGRGLQLLFYSVGIGQISSEVPQNLSASRPQDRQFILSSKKLLLSDSGFYLCAWSEGQLGYEQYFGPGTRLTVT.

The chain has TRBV4-1 and TRBJ2-5; D remains ambiguous. The CDR3 consists of 13 residues. Between the trimmed V and J ends, which lost 0 bases and 7 bases, there was a span of 9 bases. Germline loops: CDR1 MGHRA, CDR2 YSYEKL. The CDR3: CASSQDWERTQYF. The CDR3 DNA sequence: TGCGCCAGCAGCCAAGATTGGGAAAGGACCCAGTACTTC.

The V gene is TRBV28, the J gene TRBJ2-6, with 8 bases that match TRBD1. Germline CDR1 MDHEN, CDR2 SYDVKM. The length of the CDR3 is 17 residues. With V trimmed by 6 bases and J by 0 bases, 7 bases remained unmatched. The CDR3 coding sequence is TGTGCCAGCAGCCCGGGGACAGGCATCTCTGGGGCCAACGTCCTGACTTTC. Its translation is CASSPGTGISGANVLTF.

This clone has a single count. The chain is built from TRBV30 and TRBJ1-3; D gene ambiguous. The germline V gene has CDR1 GTSNPN and CDR2 SVGIG (reference sequence). V was shortened by 3 bases and J by 0 bases, with 3 bases between the two germline ends. The CDR3 is 12 residues long. CDR3 DNA: TGTGCCTGGAGCGGCTCTGGAAACACCATATATTTT. Translated: CAWSGSGNTIYF. Filled out from reference TRBV30 and TRBJ1-3, the complete variable domain reads SQTIHQWPATLVQPVGSPLSLECTVEGTSNPNLYWYRQAAGRGLQLLFYSVGIGQISSEVPQNLSASRPQDRQFILSSKKLLLSDSGFYLCAWSGSGNTIYFGEGSWLTVV.

The chain combines TRBV2 with TRBJ2-5; D perhaps matches TRBD1 (5 bases). Trimming shortened V by 2 bases and J by 5 bases, and 15 bases separated the two germline ends. Germline lookup yields CDR1 SNHLY and CDR2 FYNNEI. This CDR3 is 15 amino acids long. DNA of the CDR3: TGTGCCAGCAGTGAATCAGCCCAGGGCCAGGAGACCCAGTACTTC. Encoded protein: CASSESAQGQETQYF.

The chain has TRBV5-1 and TRBJ2-7, with 7 bases identical to TRBD1. V lost 4 bases, J lost 10 bases, and 14 bases stayed unmatched. The germline V gene encodes CDR1 SGHRS and CDR2 YFSETQ. The CDR3 extends over 14 amino acids. The CDR3 sequence is CASSGSSTGSEQYF. The CDR3 region has the DNA TGCGCCAGCAGCGGCTCATCGACAGGGTCTGAACAGTACTTC.

This clone was counted a few times. The chain has TRBV2 and TRBJ1-1; no definite D call. V gave up 3 bases and J gave up 8 bases, with 10 bases separating them. The CDR3 consists of 12 residues. Germline values: CDR1 SNHLY, CDR2 FYNNEI. CDR3 sequence (DNA): TGTGCCAGCAGTGATTTGGCCAGAGAAGCTTTCTTT. This translates into CASSDLAREAFF.

The chain uses TRBV30 and TRBJ2-1; D gene uncertain. Germline CDR1 GTSNPN, CDR2 SVGIG (reference sequence). V was trimmed by 0 bases and J by 5 bases, leaving 8 bases between them. CDR3 length: 13 residues. In nucleotides, the CDR3 is TGTGCCTGGAGTGTACGGTGGAACAATGAGCAGTTCTTC. Its protein is CAWSVRWNNEQFF.

The chain has TRBV28 and TRBJ1-2, with D possibly being TRBD1 (6 bases). The CDR3 is 12 residues long. V shed 2 bases and J shed 5 bases, with 6 bases lying between them. Germline CDR1 MDHEN, CDR2 SYDVKM. This CDR3 reads CASSLGQYGYTF. CDR3 bases: TGTGCCAGCAGTTTAGGACAGTATGGCTACACCTTC.